Shown below are 25 T cell receptor beta chains from a single sample sequenced in a study of OX40 agonist ivuxolimab in advanced cancers. Libraries were prepared by immunoSEQ multiplex PCR; TCRdb keeps only in-frame clonotypes and omits some of them. The data show tens of thousands of clones, roughly 82% seen once. The starting material was CD4+ or CD8+ T cells sorted from blood, obtained in a trial of the OX40 agonist ivuxolimab. The receptor set was obtained from an adult with an advanced solid tumor such as melanoma, head and neck, liver or kidney cancer.

This clone was seen a single time. The V and J genes are TRBV2 and TRBJ1-4; 9 positions match TRBD1. Germline loops: CDR1 SNHLY, CDR2 FYNNEI. Trimming at V came to 9 bases and at J to 8 bases, leaving 7 bases not matched to a gene. The CDR3 contains 13 residues. The CDR3 loop is CARRGQGGEKLFF. DNA for the CDR3: TGTGCCAGAAGGGGACAGGGCGGGGAAAAACTGTTTTTT.

The rearrangement links TRBV25-1 to TRBJ1-4; tentatively, D is TRBD1 (6 bases). CDR1 MGHDK and CDR2 SYGVNS come from the germline V gene. This CDR3 region has 15 residues. V lost 4 bases, J lost 4 bases, and 13 bases lay in between. The CDR3 bases are TGTGCCAGCAGTGCCCGACAGGTCTTTAATGAAAAACTGTTTTTT. Protein product: CASSARQVFNEKLFF.

The genes are TRBV5-1 and TRBJ1-2; TRBD1 matches at 7 bases. CDR3 length equals 13 residues. The germline V gene encodes CDR1 SGHRS and CDR2 YFSETQ. Germline trimming cut 3 bases from V and 3 bases from J; bases unmatched to any gene: 2. The CDR3 sequence is CASSWDSYYGYTF. The CDR3, as DNA: TGCGCCAGCAGCTGGGACAGCTACTATGGCTACACCTTC. Combining the CDR3 with reference TRBV5-1 and TRBJ1-2 gives the whole variable domain KAGVTQTPRYLIKTRGQQVTLSCSPISGHRSVSWYQQTPGQGLQFLFEYFSETQRNKGNFPGRFSGRQFSNSRSEMNVSTLELGDSALYLCASSWDSYYGYTFGSGTRLTVV.

This clone was recorded only once. The DNA of the CDR3 is TGTGCCAGCAGCTTAGATTCCAGGGGAGCTACCACAGATACGCAGTATTTT. Translated: CASSLDSRGATTDTQYF. The rearrangement links TRBV11-2 to TRBJ2-3; D might be TRBD1 (6 bases). V was shortened by 0 bases and J by 2 bases, with 15 bases between the two germline ends. CDR1 is SGHAT, CDR2 FQNNGV, per germline. The CDR3 sequence is 17 residues long.

Notes on this clone: One junction end does not reproduce the germline sequence, and a read error may be involved. This chain links TRBV7-9 with TRBJ2-5; tentative D call: TRBD1 (6 bases). The CDR3 contains 14 residues. The germline V gene has CDR1 SEHNR and CDR2 FQNEAQ (reference sequence). For the CDR3, the DNA is TGTGCCAGCAGCTTAAGGACAGCGCAAGAGACCCGGTACTTC. Translating it yields CASSLRTAQETRYF. Variable domain in full (rest from reference TRBV7-9 and TRBJ2-5): DTGVSQNPRHKITKRGQNVTFRCDPISEHNRLYWYRQTLGQGPEFLTYFQNEAQLEKSRLLSDRFSAERPKGSFSTLEIQRTEQGDSAMYLCASSLRTAQETRYFGPGTRLLVL.

This clone was counted a few times. The chain carries TRBV5-1 and TRBJ2-2, with 7 bases matching TRBD1. In germline, CDR1 is SGHRS, CDR2 YFSETQ. This CDR3 is built from 15 residues. V trimming: 1 base; J trimming: 5 bases; junction bases outside the gene matches: 5. The CDR3, as DNA: TGCGCCAGCAGCTTGCGACAGGGTCGTACCGGGGAGCTGTTTTTT. Encoded protein: CASSLRQGRTGELFF.

This chain uses TRBV4-1 with TRBJ2-1; no clear D gene. Trimming cost V 0 bases and J 4 bases, with 13 bases left between them. The CDR3 is 16 residues long. Germline lookup yields CDR1 MGHRA and CDR2 YSYEKL. CDR3 region: CASSQDPGQRYNEQFF. Here the CDR3 DNA reads TGCGCCAGCAGCCAAGATCCCGGTCAGAGGTACAATGAGCAGTTCTTC.

The chain employs TRBV19 and TRBJ2-1; D may be TRBD1 (7 bases). There are 15 residues in the CDR3. Germline V CDR1 and CDR2: LNHDA, SQIVND (reference sequence). Trimming removed 2 bases at V and 4 bases at J, with 12 bases between. This CDR3 reads CASSIQGGWYNEQFF. In nucleotides, the CDR3 is TGTGCCAGTAGTATACAGGGGGGTTGGTACAATGAGCAGTTCTTC.

The V and J genes are TRBV7-9 and TRBJ1-2; 7 bases map to TRBD1. Germline V CDR1 and CDR2: SEHNR, FQNEAQ (reference sequence). V lost 0 bases and J lost 2; bases outside the gene matches: 3. There are 15 residues in the CDR3. The chain's CDR3 is CASSLAGQQNYGYTF. CDR3 DNA sequence: TGTGCCAGCAGCTTAGCGGGACAGCAAAACTATGGCTACACCTTC.

V is TRBV5-1 and J is TRBJ2-1, with D tentatively TRBD2 (6 bases). The ends were cut back, 0 bases at V and 6 bases at J, with 10 bases in the middle. Germline CDR1 reads SGHRS; CDR2 reads YFSETQ. The CDR3 is 14 amino acids. The CDR3 nucleotides read TGCGCCAGCAGCTTGGAAGGGACTGTCAATGAGCAGTTCTTC. Encoded protein: CASSLEGTVNEQFF.

V and J are TRBV6-1 and TRBJ1-1, with 8 bases that match TRBD1. V lost 5 bases, J lost 4 bases, and 0 bases stayed unmatched. CDR1 and CDR2 from the germline V gene are MNHNS and SASEGT. The CDR3 runs to 12 residues. CDR3 in amino acids: CASSTGGTEAFF. The DNA for the CDR3 is TGTGCCAGCAGTACAGGGGGCACTGAAGCTTTCTTT.

The sample holds a few counts of this clone. The genes are TRBV30 and TRBJ2-3; a possible D gene is TRBD1 (5 bases). The V end was cut by 2 bases, the J end by 2 bases, with 8 bases between. CDR3 length equals 13 residues. Germline values: CDR1 GTSNPN, CDR2 SVGIG (reference sequence). CDR3 sequence (DNA): TGTGCCTGGAGTAGGGGTTTCACAGATACGCAGTATTTT. Protein: CAWSRGFTDTQYF.

The V and J genes are TRBV5-1 and TRBJ2-1; D not resolved. The germline V gene has CDR1 SGHRS and CDR2 YFSETQ. The V and J ends lost 0 bases and 4 bases respectively, with 8 bases between them. This CDR3 is built from 14 residues. CDR3: CASSLGYGYNEQFF. The CDR3 DNA reads TGCGCCAGCAGCTTGGGGTACGGTTACAATGAGCAGTTCTTC.

The CDR3 sequence is CASRATGVGYGYTF. As DNA, the CDR3 is TGTGCCAGTAGGGCTACAGGGGTGGGCTATGGCTACACCTTC. V usage is TRBV19 and J usage is TRBJ1-2; 7 bases match TRBD1. The ends lost 6 bases at V and 4 bases at J; junction bases unmatched: 8. CDR3 length equals 14 residues. The V gene's germline CDR1 is LNHDA and CDR2 SQIVND (reference sequence).

The genes are TRBV27 and TRBJ1-6, with a weak D call TRBD1 (6 bases). V lost 3 bases to trimming and J lost 7 bases, with 16 bases between them. The CDR3 is 16 amino acids. Germline V CDR1 and CDR2: MNHEY, SMNVEV (reference sequence). CDR3 amino acids: CASSLIQGVGNSPLHF. CDR3 sequence (DNA): TGTGCCAGCAGTTTGATACAGGGTGTTGGAAATTCACCCCTCCACTTT.

This rearrangement joins TRBV7-2 to TRBJ2-5; D is perhaps TRBD2 (6 bases). The V end was cut by 1 base, the J end by 4 bases, with 16 bases between. The V gene's germline CDR1 is SGHTA and CDR2 FQGNSA. This CDR3 contains 16 residues. CDR3 residues: CASSLEAGGWGETQYF. CDR3 nucleotide sequence: TGTGCCAGCAGCTTAGAGGCCGGGGGTTGGGGAGAGACCCAGTACTTC.

This chain uses TRBV9 with TRBJ2-7, with TRBD1 identical over 11 bases. Germline V CDR1 and CDR2: SGDLS, YYNGEE. V was pared by 3 bases and J by 2 bases, with 7 bases of the junction left unmatched. This CDR3 is 16 amino acids long. CDR3 residues: CASSAGGTGGTYEQYF. The CDR3 nucleotides read TGTGCCAGCAGCGCTGGCGGGACAGGGGGAACCTACGAGCAGTACTTC.

This clone was recorded once. The chain is built from TRBV5-6 and TRBJ2-1; a possible D gene is TRBD2 (6 bases). Trimming pared 4 bases from V and 14 bases from J, leaving 16 bases between. This CDR3 is 12 amino acids long. Looked up from germline, CDR1 is SGHDT and CDR2 is YYEEEE. The CDR3: CASSGGLSTKFF. Written as DNA, the CDR3 is TGTGCCAGCAGCGGCGGACTATCGACAAAGTTCTTC.

The gene calls are TRBV28 and TRBJ2-7, with 7 bases lining up with TRBD1. Germline CDR1 and CDR2: MDHEN and SYDVKM. The junction had 11 bases not matched to a gene; V was cut back by 6 bases and J by 6 bases. The CDR3 sequence is 14 residues long. The CDR3 sequence is CASRLTGVAGEQYF. Written as DNA, the CDR3 is TGTGCCAGCAGGCTCACAGGGGTGGCGGGCGAGCAGTACTTC.

This chain links TRBV15 with TRBJ2-7, with D uncertain. Germline V lookup: CDR1 LNHNV, CDR2 YYDKDF (reference sequence). The V gene lost 1 base and the J gene lost 3 bases, with 7 bases spanning the gap. The CDR3 totals 13 residues. CDR3 amino acids: CATSRGQVYEQYF. CDR3 DNA sequence: TGTGCCACCAGCAGAGGCCAAGTCTACGAGCAGTACTTC.

This chain uses TRBV19 with TRBJ2-3; the match to TRBD2 covers 8 bases. This CDR3 has 14 amino acids. Trimming took 11 bases from V and 2 from J; bases not matched to a gene: 9. CDR1 LNHDA and CDR2 SQIVND come from the germline V gene (reference sequence). The DNA for the CDR3 is TGTGCCGCTGGAAGCGGGGGCCCCACAGATACGCAGTATTTT. It yields the protein CAAGSGGPTDTQYF. The full variable domain, in which reference TRBV19 and TRBJ2-3 provide the parts outside the CDR3, is DGGITQSPKYLFRKEGQNVTLSCEQNLNHDAMYWYRQDPGQGLRLIYYSQIVNDFQKGDIAEGYSVSREKKESFPLTVTSAQKNPTAFYLCAAGSGGPTDTQYFGPGTRLTVL.

The genes are TRBV7-9 and TRBJ1-1; no reliable D call. Germline-derived CDR1 and CDR2 are SEHNR and FQNEAQ (reference sequence). V dropped 5 bases and J dropped 1 base, with 11 bases sitting between them. This CDR3 contains 14 residues. CDR3 coding DNA: TGTGCCAGCAGCCTTTGGGTAGGGAACACTGAAGCTTTCTTT. This sequence encodes CASSLWVGNTEAFF.

This clone was picked up a small number of times. The chain uses TRBV19 and TRBJ2-3; no clear D gene. Between the trimmed V and J ends, which lost 3 bases and 0 bases, there was a span of 13 bases. The CDR3 has 16 residues. Germline V gene data show CDR1 as LNHDA and CDR2 as SQIVND (reference sequence). The CDR3 bases are TGTGCCAGTAGTATTAGTGTCATCCTGAGCACAGATACGCAGTATTTT. Encoded protein: CASSISVILSTDTQYF.

In regard to this clone: At one of its ends the junction is not consistent with the germline gene, which may arise from a read error. V is TRBV7-7 and J is TRBJ1-1, with a weak D call TRBD1 (5 bases). CDR3 length: 13 residues. CDR1 SSHAT and CDR2 FNYEAQ come from the germline V gene (reference sequence). In DNA form, the CDR3 reads TGTGCTAGCAGTCGGACAACCAACACTGAAGCTTTCTTT. Protein: CASSRTTNTEAFF.

The chain employs TRBV16 and TRBJ2-2; no definite D call. The CDR3 loop spans 13 amino acids. V was shortened by 0 bases and J by 7 bases, with 6 bases between the two germline ends. Per the germline V gene, CDR1 is KGHSY and CDR2 is FQNENV. The CDR3 loop reads CASSQSGFGELFF. CDR3 nucleotides: TGTGCCAGCAGCCAATCGGGTTTCGGGGAGCTGTTTTTT.